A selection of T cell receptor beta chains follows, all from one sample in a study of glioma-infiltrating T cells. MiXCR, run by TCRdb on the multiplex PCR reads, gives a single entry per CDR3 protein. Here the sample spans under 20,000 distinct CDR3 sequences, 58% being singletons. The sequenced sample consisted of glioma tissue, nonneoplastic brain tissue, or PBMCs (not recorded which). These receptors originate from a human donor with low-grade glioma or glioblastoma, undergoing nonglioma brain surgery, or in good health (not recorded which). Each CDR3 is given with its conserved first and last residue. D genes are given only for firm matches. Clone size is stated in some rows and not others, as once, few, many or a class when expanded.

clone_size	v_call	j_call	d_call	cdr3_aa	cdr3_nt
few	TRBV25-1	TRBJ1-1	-	CASSEMRNTEAFF	TGTGCCAGCAGTGAAATGAGGAACACTGAAGCTTTCTTT
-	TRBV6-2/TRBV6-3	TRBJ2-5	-	CASRILAAETQYF	TGCGCCAGCAGGATACTAGCCGCAGAGACCCAGTACTTC
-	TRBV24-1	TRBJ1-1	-	CATSGPGRRNTEAFF	TGTGCCACCAGTGGCCCAGGACGACGGAACACTGAAGCTTTCTTT
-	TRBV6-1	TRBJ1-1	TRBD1	CASSWDRGTEAFF	TGTGCCAGCAGTTGGGACAGGGGGACTGAAGCTTTCTTT
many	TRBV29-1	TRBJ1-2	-	CSVHFNYGYTF	TGCAGCGTGCACTTTAACTATGGCTACACCTTC
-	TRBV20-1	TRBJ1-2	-	CSARVGTGHYGYTF	TGCAGTGCCAGAGTGGGGACCGGGCACTATGGCTACACCTTC
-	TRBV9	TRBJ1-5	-	CASSVTLNQPQHF	TGTGCCAGCAGCGTGACTCTCAATCAGCCCCAGCATTTT
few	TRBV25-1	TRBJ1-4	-	CASSDPRGANEKLFF	TGTGCCAGCAGTGATCCTCGAGGGGCTAATGAAAAACTGTTTTTT
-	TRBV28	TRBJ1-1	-	CASSFIGDTEAFF	TGTGCCAGCAGTTTCATCGGGGACACTGAAGCTTTCTTT
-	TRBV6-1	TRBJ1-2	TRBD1	CASRRLLDRFYGYTF	TGTGCCAGCAGAAGATTGTTGGACAGGTTCTATGGCTACACCTTC
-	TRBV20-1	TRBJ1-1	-	CSARDRPNRRNTEAFF	TGCAGTGCTAGAGATAGGCCCAACAGACGGAACACTGAAGCTTTCTTT
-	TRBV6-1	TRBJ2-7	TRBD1	CASRSGGSYEQYF	TGTGCCAGCAGATCAGGGGGTTCCTACGAGCAGTACTTC
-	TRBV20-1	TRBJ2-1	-	CSARTYDSYNEQFF	TGCAGTGCCCGGACCTACGACTCCTACAATGAGCAGTTCTTC
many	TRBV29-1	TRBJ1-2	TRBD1	CSVQQGMGNYGYTF	TGCAGCGTACAACAGGGGATGGGGAACTATGGCTACACCTTC
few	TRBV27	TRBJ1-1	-	CASSLNGQYTEAFF	TGTGCCAGCAGTTTAAACGGACAGTACACTGAAGCTTTCTTT
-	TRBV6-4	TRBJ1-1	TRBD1	CASSDTDRGTEAFF	TGTGCCAGCAGTGATACCGACAGGGGCACTGAAGCTTTCTTT
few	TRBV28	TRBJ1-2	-	CASSALPRHGYTF	TGTGCCAGCAGTGCTCTCCCCAGGCATGGCTACACCTTC
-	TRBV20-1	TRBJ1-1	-	CSASRRLLMNTEAFF	TGCAGTGCTTCCCGTCGTTTACTAATGAACACTGAAGCTTTCTTT
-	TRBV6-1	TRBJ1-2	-	CASSPGAYGYTF	TGTGCCAGCAGTCCCGGGGCCTATGGCTACACCTTC
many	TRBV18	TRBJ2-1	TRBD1	CASSKVGTGETQFF	TGTGCCAGCTCCAAAGTGGGGACAGGTGAGACGCAGTTCTTC